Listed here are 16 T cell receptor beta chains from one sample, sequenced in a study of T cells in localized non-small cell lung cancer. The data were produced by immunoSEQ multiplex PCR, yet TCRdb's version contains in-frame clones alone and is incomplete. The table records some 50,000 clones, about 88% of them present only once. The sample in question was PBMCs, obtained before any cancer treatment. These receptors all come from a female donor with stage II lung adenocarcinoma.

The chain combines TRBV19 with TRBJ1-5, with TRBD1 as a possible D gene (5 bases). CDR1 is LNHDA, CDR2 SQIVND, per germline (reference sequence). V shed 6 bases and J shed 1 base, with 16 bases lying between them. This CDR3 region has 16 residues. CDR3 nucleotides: TGTGCCAGTAGACCAGAGGCAGCAGGGAGCAATCAGCCCCAGCATTTT. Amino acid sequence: CASRPEAAGSNQPQHF.

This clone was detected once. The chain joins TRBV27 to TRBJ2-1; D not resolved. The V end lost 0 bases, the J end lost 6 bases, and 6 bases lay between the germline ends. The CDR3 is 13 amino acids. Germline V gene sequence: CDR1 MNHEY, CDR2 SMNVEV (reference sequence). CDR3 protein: CASSLSYSNEQFF. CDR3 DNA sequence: TGTGCCAGCAGTTTATCTTATAGCAATGAGCAGTTCTTC.

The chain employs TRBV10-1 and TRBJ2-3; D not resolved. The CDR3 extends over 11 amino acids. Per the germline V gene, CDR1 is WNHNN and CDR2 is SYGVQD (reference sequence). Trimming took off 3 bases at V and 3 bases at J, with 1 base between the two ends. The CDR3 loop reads CASSETDTQYF. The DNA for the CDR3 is TGCGCCAGCAGTGAAACAGATACGCAGTATTTT.

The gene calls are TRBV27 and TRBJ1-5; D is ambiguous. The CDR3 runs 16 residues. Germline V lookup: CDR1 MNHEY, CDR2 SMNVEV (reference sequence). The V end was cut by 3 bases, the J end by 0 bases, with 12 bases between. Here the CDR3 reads CASSFRPPDSNQPQHF. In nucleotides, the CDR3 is TGTGCCAGCAGTTTTCGACCACCCGATAGCAATCAGCCCCAGCATTTT.

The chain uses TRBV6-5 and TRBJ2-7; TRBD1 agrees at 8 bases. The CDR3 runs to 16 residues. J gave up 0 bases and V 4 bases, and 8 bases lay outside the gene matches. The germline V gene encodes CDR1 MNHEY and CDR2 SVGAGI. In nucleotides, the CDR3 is TGTGCCAGCAGTTTAGACCGGGACAGGAGCTCCTACGAGCAGTACTTC. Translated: CASSLDRDRSSYEQYF.

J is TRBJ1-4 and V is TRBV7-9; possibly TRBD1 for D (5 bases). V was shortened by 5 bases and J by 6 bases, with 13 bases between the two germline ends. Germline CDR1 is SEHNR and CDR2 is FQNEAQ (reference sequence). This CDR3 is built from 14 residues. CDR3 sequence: CASSIGEWDEKLFF. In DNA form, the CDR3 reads TGTGCCAGCAGCATAGGGGAGTGGGATGAAAAACTGTTTTTT.

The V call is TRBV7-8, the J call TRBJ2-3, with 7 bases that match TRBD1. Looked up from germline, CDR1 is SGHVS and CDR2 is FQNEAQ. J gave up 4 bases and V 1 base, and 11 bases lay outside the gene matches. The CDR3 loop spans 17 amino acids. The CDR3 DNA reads TGTGCCAGCAGCTTAGAAGAGGGACAGACCCACCCAGATACGCAGTATTTT. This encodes CASSLEEGQTHPDTQYF.

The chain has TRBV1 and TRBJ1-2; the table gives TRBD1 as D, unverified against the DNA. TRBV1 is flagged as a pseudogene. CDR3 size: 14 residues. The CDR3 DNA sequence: TGCACCAGCACTTTAAGGGGACAGGTCTATGGCTACACCTTC. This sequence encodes CTSTLRGQVYGYTF.

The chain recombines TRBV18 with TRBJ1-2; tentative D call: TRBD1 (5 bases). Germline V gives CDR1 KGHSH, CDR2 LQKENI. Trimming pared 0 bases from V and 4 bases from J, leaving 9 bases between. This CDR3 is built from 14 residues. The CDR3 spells CASSPPGGSYGYTF. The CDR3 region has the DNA TGTGCCAGCTCACCACCGGGGGGGAGCTATGGCTACACCTTC.

The CDR3 loop is CASSPGGVNQPQHF. CDR3 DNA sequence: TGTGCCAGCAGCCCCGGCGGGGTCAATCAGCCCCAGCATTTT. The V call is TRBV11-2, the J call TRBJ1-5; D gene unclear. V was pared by 5 bases and J by 3 bases, with 11 bases between. CDR1 and CDR2 from the germline V gene are SGHAT and FQNNGV. CDR3 length: 14 residues.

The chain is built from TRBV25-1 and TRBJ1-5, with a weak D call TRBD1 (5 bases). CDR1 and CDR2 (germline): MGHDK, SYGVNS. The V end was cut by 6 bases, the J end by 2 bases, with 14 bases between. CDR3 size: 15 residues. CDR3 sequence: CASRAQGGGNQPQHF. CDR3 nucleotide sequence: TGTGCCAGCAGGGCTCAGGGAGGCGGCAATCAGCCCCAGCATTTT.

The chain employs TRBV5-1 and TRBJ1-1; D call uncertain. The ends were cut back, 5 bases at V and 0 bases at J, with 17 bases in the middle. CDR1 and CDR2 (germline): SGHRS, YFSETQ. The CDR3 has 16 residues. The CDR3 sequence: CASREGTNNMNTEAFF. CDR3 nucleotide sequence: TGCGCCAGCAGAGAGGGCACGAATAATATGAACACTGAAGCTTTCTTT.

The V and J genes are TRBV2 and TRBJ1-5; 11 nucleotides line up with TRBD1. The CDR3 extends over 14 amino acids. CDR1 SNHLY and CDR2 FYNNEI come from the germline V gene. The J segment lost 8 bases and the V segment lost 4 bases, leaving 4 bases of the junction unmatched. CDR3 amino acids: CASSGGQGVEPQHF. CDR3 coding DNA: TGTGCCAGCAGTGGGGGACAGGGGGTAGAGCCCCAGCATTTT. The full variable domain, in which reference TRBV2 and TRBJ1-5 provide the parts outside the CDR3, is EPEVTQTPSHQVTQMGQEVILRCVPISNHLYFYWYRQILGQKVEFLVSFYNNEISEKSEIFDDQFSVERPDGSNFTLKIRSTKLEDSAMYFCASSGGQGVEPQHFGDGTRLSIL.

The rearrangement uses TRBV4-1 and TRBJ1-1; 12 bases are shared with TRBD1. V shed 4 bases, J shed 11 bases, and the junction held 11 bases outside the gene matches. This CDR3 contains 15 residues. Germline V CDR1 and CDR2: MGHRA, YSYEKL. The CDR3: CASSLQWGQGARAFF. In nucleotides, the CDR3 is TGCGCCAGCAGCCTCCAATGGGGACAGGGGGCGCGGGCTTTCTTT.

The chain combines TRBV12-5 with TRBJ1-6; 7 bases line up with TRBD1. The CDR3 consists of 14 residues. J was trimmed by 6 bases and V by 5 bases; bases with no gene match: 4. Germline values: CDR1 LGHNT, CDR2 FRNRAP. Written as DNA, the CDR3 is TGTGCTAGTGGTCAGACAGGGCTTAATTCACCCCTCCACTTT. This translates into CASGQTGLNSPLHF.

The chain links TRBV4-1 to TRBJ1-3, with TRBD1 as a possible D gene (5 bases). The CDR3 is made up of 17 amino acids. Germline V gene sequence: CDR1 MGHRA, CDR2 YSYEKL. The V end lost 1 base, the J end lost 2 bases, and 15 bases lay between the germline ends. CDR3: CASSQGPSGRAGNTIYF. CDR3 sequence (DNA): TGCGCCAGCAGCCAAGGGCCCTCAGGGAGGGCTGGAAACACCATATATTTT.